This T cell receptor (beta chain) came from a study of T cells after yellow fever vaccination. Overall study findings and caveats: The booster saw the reappearance of most primary-vaccination clones (approximately 97% CD4, roughly 87% CD8). Clonotypes shared by both compartments, CD4 and CD8, made up a small share. From the bulk population, abundant clonotypes could contaminate and appear within FACS-sorted repertoires.

This clonotype was detected only a few times. What it binds is unknown. CDR1 DFQATT and CDR2 SNEGSKA come from the germline V gene (reference sequence). There are 17 residues in the CDR3. V lost 0 bases to trimming and J lost 8 bases; unmatched junction nucleotides: 11. A universal primer site and UMIs were added as TCR cDNA was made by 5'RACE template switching. TCRdb analysed the 5' RACE reads with MiXCR anew, one entry per CDR3 protein. The data contain 300,000 to 350,000 distinct CDR3 sequences, around 4.5% of them singletons. Here the sequenced sample was PBMCs, taken 15 days after the yellow fever booster vaccination. This receptor was obtained from a man between 18 and 29 years old who received the YFV17D yellow fever vaccine. This sequence joins TRBV20-1 and TRBJ2-3; the match to TRBD2 covers 13 bases. CDR3 nucleotide sequence: TGCAGTGCTAGAGATCTCGAGACTAGCGGGGGGCTCGGTACGCAGTATTTT. Translating gives CSARDLETSGGLGTQYF.